A selection of T cell receptor beta chains follows, all from one sample in a study of PD-1 blockade in classical Hodgkin lymphoma. Produced via immunoSEQ multiplex PCR; TCRdb's table is partial and in-frame only. The data contain about 16,000 clones, around 61% of them singletons. Sequenced here: peripheral blood mononuclear cells (PBMCs), sampled at baseline. These receptor sequences come from a human donor with classical Hodgkin lymphoma. Both conserved end residues are part of each CDR3. Each record gives: CDR3 DNA, CDR3 protein, clone size, V gene, J gene, D gene. A D gene is named only where the DNA matches it firmly. Size is omitted from some rows. Given values are once, few, many or a class for expanded clones.

TGTGCCAGCAGCTTAGCAGGTATTCCAGATACGCAGTATTTT	CASSLAGIPDTQYF	.	TRBV7-2	TRBJ2-3	.
TGTGCCAGCAGTGATTGGGTGGCCGGGACTAGCGGGAGAATTGTCGGGGAGCTGTTTTTT	CASSDWVAGTSGRIVGELFF	.	TRBV2	TRBJ2-2	TRBD2
TGTGCCAGCAGTAAAGCGGGGACCGGAAACACCATATATTTT	CASSKAGTGNTIYF	few	TRBV25-1	TRBJ1-3	.
TGTGCCATCAGTGGAACCGGGACAACCGAAGCTTTCTTT	CAISGTGTTEAFF	few	TRBV10-3	TRBJ1-1	.
TGTGCCAGCAGCTTGTCGATGAACACTGAAGCTTTCTTT	CASSLSMNTEAFF	.	TRBV7-9	TRBJ1-1	.
TGCGCCAGCAGCCACCCTAGCGGGAGTAGAGATACGCAGTATTTT	CASSHPSGSRDTQYF	few	TRBV4-1	TRBJ2-3	TRBD2
TGTGCCAGCAGCTTAGGAGGCGGGACCGACTACGAGCAGTACTTC	CASSLGGGTDYEQYF	.	TRBV7-3	TRBJ2-7	.
TGCGCCAGCAGCTTGACGGGACTCACCACAGATACGCAGTATTTT	CASSLTGLTTDTQYF	.	TRBV5-1	TRBJ2-3	.
TGTGCCAGCAGCTTAGGGGGGGCGAAACAGCCCCAGCATTTT	CASSLGGAKQPQHF	.	TRBV7-8	TRBJ1-5	.
TGTGCCAGCAGCCACATTTCCGATGGCAATCAGCCCCAGCATTTT	CASSHISDGNQPQHF	medium-sized	TRBV27	TRBJ1-5	.
TGTGCCAGCAGCGCTAGCGACAGGGGCCAAGAGACCCAGTACTTC	CASSASDRGQETQYF	.	TRBV28	TRBJ2-5	TRBD1
TGTGCCAGCAGCCATGACGGGGTCGGCTATGGCTACACCTTC	CASSHDGVGYGYTF	.	TRBV16	TRBJ1-2	.
TGTGCCAGCAGGCCTCCGGGACTAGCGGGTGGCGAGCAGTACTTC	CASRPPGLAGGEQYF	.	TRBV6-5	TRBJ2-7	TRBD2
TGTGCCAGCAGCTTAGCGGGAGGTAACACCGGGGAGCTGTTTTTT	CASSLAGGNTGELFF	.	TRBV7-9	TRBJ2-2	.